A single TCR beta chain is shown here with its context. There is no known antigen for this receptor. No qualities accompany the bases; no much larger clone lies one base away. This specimen belongs to a study of beta chain features in type 1 diabetes (dated by TCRdb to about 2018). About the full investigation: Patients and healthy donors did not differ in mean age, gender distribution, total cell number or subset yield. The study compared the TCRB repertoires of sorted circulating CD4+ T cell subsets in recently diagnosed type 1 diabetes patients with those in matched healthy donors. Regulatory and stem cell-like memory subsets were obtained from only 8 patients and roughly 8 healthy donors, while naive and central memory subsets were obtained from all 30 or so donors. A total of roughly 98,000,000 sorted cells were examined across all samples, and RNA yield correlated strongly with the number of cells per subset. Broad study findings and their caveats: Only small numbers of individuals were included in the HLA sub-analyses, which left unresolved whether HLA type had any influence on TCRB rearrangement. PCR may preferentially amplify shorter templates, but because patient and control samples were amplified and corrected together, any resulting skew would affect both groups equally. Naive, central memory and regulatory TCRB repertoires appeared to be more alike among patients than among healthy donors. Because cDNA was sequenced instead of genomic DNA, activated cells with high expression could be over-represented, although the groups did not differ in activation or CD3 levels. Fewer insertions and more nucleotide deletions at VDJ recombination sites were observed in patients with type 1 diabetes, implying thymic rearrangement abnormalities. In all four CD4+ subsets, TCRB CDR3 length was moderately but significantly shorter in type 1 diabetes patients.

A single peripheral blood draw of about 116 mL on average was collected from each donor into heparinised tubes. A BD FACSAria II was used to sort naive, central memory, regulatory and stem cell-like memory CD4+ T cells with a panel that included CD45RO, CCR7, CD25, CD127, CD95 and CD27. All sorted populations exceeded 95% purity. Right away, PBMCs were isolated by Lymphoprep density gradient centrifugation and were stained directly, with no culture step. So that batch effects would be minimized, each experiment stained and sorted samples in pairs, pairing one healthy donor with one patient. The High Capacity cDNA Reverse Transcription Kit was used to reverse transcribe all of the isolated RNA, meaning that expressed TCRB transcripts were what got sequenced. Naive, central memory and regulatory T cell samples underwent deep immunoSEQ sequencing, averaging approximately 3.3 million total reads per sample. After sorted cells were lysed in RLT buffer, RNA was extracted with DNase-treated RNeasy Micro or Mini kits, with the choice depending on cell number. Each cell subset was processed separately to prevent cross-contamination, with patient and healthy donor samples processed together. The immunoSEQ multiplex PCR was used to amplify TCRB sequences from cDNA, yielding 87-bp fragments that span the CDR3 region. Sequencing of the amplicons was performed on the Illumina HiSeq platform. In the original analysis: PCR bias was corrected computationally using synthetic template baselines, and reads within Hamming distance 2 were collapsed, with unmergeable singletons discarded. Reads were aligned against IMGT to assign V, D and J genes, CDR3 length and insertions or deletions at six rearrangement sites. Clonotype counts were normalized to sorted cell number within each subset before computing true diversity and Gini coefficients with the tcR R package. The overlap coefficient, calculated on TCRB nucleotide sequences, was used to quantify repertoire sharing. As a proxy for the pre-selection repertoire, out-of-frame TCRB sequences from naive cells were analyzed. TCRdb's version of the immuneACCESS table is confined to in-frame rearrangements and falls short of the full clone set. An unresolved V gene accounts for under half of the shortfall where checked; the remainder is of unknown origin. The D gene and trimming were derived from the DNA, and the V and J assignments and clone size from that table. This sample comprises some 280,000 clones, around 15% of them detected only once. The top ten clonotypes cover about 0.015% of the sample.

This TCR was recovered from a man younger than 40 with type 1 diabetes. Sequencing was performed on naive CD4+ T cells from blood. The sample's cell subset or site, from its label and the paper: true naive CD4+ T cells.

For the CDR3, the sequence is CASRTSGYNEQFF. The nucleotide sequence is given as TGTGCCAGCAGAACTAGCGGATACAATGAGCAGTTCTTC. Recombination connected TRBV7-9 to TRBJ2-1; 8 bases in the middle match TRBD2. The CDR3 numbers 13 residues from cysteine through phenylalanine. Solely the CDR3 DNA is kept, with 39 bases framed from the first base. The germline V gene (reference sequence) sets CDR1 to SEHNR and CDR2 to FQNEAQ. Germline trimming: 6 bases from V, 4 bases from J; junction bases outside gene matches: 2.